The T cell receptor (beta chain) under discussion was sequenced for a study of Ad26.COV2.S vaccination and SARS-CoV-2 variants. The data were produced by immunoSEQ multiplex PCR, yet TCRdb's version contains in-frame clones alone and is incomplete. The data hold roughly 420,000 clones, with 85% to 90% observed a single time. This clone was observed once. Treatment denoted: approximately 18 received Ad26.COV2.S at low or high dose, single or two shots; roughly five received placebo; per-sample allocation not given. It was on day 63 after the first vaccine or placebo injection that samples were taken. Germline V gives CDR1 SGDLS, CDR2 YYNGEE. The CDR3 runs to 15 residues. Trimming took off 0 bases at V and 6 bases at J, with 10 bases between the two ends.

This receptor was obtained from a person between 18 and 59 years old who received the Ad26.COV2.S COVID-19 vaccine or a placebo. The rearrangement joins TRBV9 to TRBJ1-6, with no clear D. The material was peripheral blood, obtained in a trial of Ad26.COV2.S vaccine versus placebo. The CDR3 sequence: CASSVAGRSNSPLHF. In DNA, the CDR3 is TGTGCCAGCAGCGTAGCTGGACGGTCTAATTCACCCCTCCACTTT.